The rows below give T cell receptor beta chains drawn from one sample of a study of shared clonotypes between healthy human individuals. The repertoire was sequenced with immunoSEQ multiplex PCR; TCRdb's copy has only in-frame clones and lacks some. The data show about 2,100,000 clones, more than 85% seen once. The sample taken for sequencing was naive CD8+ T cells from PBMCs. The source of these receptors is a man aged 18 to 30 in good health. Some clones in this sample may be carry-over from other donors' samples. Both conserved end residues are part of each CDR3. D genes are given only for firm matches.

j_call: TRBJ2-5; d_call: TRBD1; v_call: TRBV4-3; cdr3_aa: CASRVGTGTQETQYF
j_call: TRBJ2-7; d_call: NA; v_call: TRBV27; cdr3_aa: CASSLSGYGTYEQYF
j_call: TRBJ2-5; d_call: NA; v_call: TRBV5-6; cdr3_aa: CASSLRGLETQYF
j_call: TRBJ2-1; d_call: TRBD2; v_call: TRBV6-5; cdr3_aa: CASSSRTSGMKEQFF
j_call: TRBJ2-3; d_call: TRBD2; v_call: TRBV15; cdr3_aa: CATSRVTSGSTDTQYF
j_call: TRBJ2-1; d_call: TRBD2; v_call: TRBV27; cdr3_aa: CASSPIAGTSYNEQFF
j_call: TRBJ2-7; d_call: NA; v_call: TRBV28; cdr3_aa: CASVHEQYF
j_call: TRBJ1-4; d_call: NA; v_call: TRBV7-8; cdr3_aa: CASSLTLEGNEKLFF
j_call: TRBJ2-1; d_call: NA; v_call: TRBV9; cdr3_aa: CASSAEDSLGEQFF
j_call: TRBJ2-3; d_call: NA; v_call: TRBV6-1; cdr3_aa: CASSVGGATLDTQYF
j_call: TRBJ1-2; d_call: NA; v_call: TRBV7-9; cdr3_aa: CASSHPTVNYGYTF
j_call: TRBJ1-2; d_call: TRBD1; v_call: TRBV5-4; cdr3_aa: CASSFGAGGEHYGYTF
j_call: TRBJ2-7; d_call: TRBD1; v_call: TRBV10-3; cdr3_aa: CAISDQDRGPSYEQYF
j_call: TRBJ2-5; d_call: TRBD2; v_call: TRBV7-8; cdr3_aa: CASSLRAGEDETQYF
j_call: TRBJ2-7; d_call: NA; v_call: TRBV27; cdr3_aa: CASSLNRAYEQYF
j_call: TRBJ1-2; d_call: NA; v_call: TRBV18; cdr3_aa: CASSPTGIDGYTF
j_call: TRBJ1-1; d_call: NA; v_call: TRBV12-5; cdr3_aa: CASVLEGSTEAFF
j_call: TRBJ2-5; d_call: NA; v_call: TRBV7-9; cdr3_aa: CASSLVSAKETQYF
j_call: TRBJ1-5; d_call: NA; v_call: TRBV2; cdr3_aa: CASSHGESNQPQHF
j_call: TRBJ2-7; d_call: NA; v_call: TRBV10-3; cdr3_aa: CAISSYPGVVTYEQYF
j_call: TRBJ1-3; d_call: NA; v_call: TRBV9; cdr3_aa: CASSVDGGSSGNTIYF
j_call: TRBJ2-1; d_call: NA; v_call: TRBV19; cdr3_aa: CASSRSDFNEQFF
j_call: TRBJ1-3; d_call: NA; v_call: TRBV19; cdr3_aa: CASSTQNRARRVDTIYF
j_call: TRBJ2-1; d_call: NA; v_call: TRBV28; cdr3_aa: CASSSVRFSGNINNEQFF
j_call: TRBJ2-1; d_call: TRBD2; v_call: TRBV4-2; cdr3_aa: CASSQASGIGDNEQFF
j_call: TRBJ2-7; d_call: NA; v_call: TRBV29-1; cdr3_aa: CSALGTFAYEQYF
j_call: TRBJ1-5; d_call: TRBD1; v_call: TRBV7-8; cdr3_aa: CASSSGTGANQPQHF
j_call: TRBJ2-7; d_call: TRBD1; v_call: TRBV5-6; cdr3_aa: CASSTRPGQGAYEQYF
j_call: TRBJ2-5; d_call: TRBD2; v_call: TRBV6-1; cdr3_aa: CASRERVAGVSPQETQYF
j_call: TRBJ2-7; d_call: TRBD1; v_call: TRBV28; cdr3_aa: CASSWGQLSYEQYF
j_call: TRBJ1-2; d_call: NA; v_call: TRBV27; cdr3_aa: CASSSGHYGYTF
j_call: TRBJ2-5; d_call: TRBD1; v_call: TRBV9; cdr3_aa: CASSVTGGQETQYF
j_call: TRBJ2-1; d_call: NA; v_call: TRBV7-9; cdr3_aa: CASSLAPWGDNEQFF
j_call: TRBJ2-1; d_call: NA; v_call: TRBV4-3; cdr3_aa: CASSQDPSSYNEQFF
j_call: TRBJ2-2; d_call: NA; v_call: TRBV4-3; cdr3_aa: CASSQETTGGGPYTGELFF
j_call: TRBJ2-7; d_call: NA; v_call: TRBV7-8; cdr3_aa: CASSLGPQQYF
j_call: TRBJ2-7; d_call: NA; v_call: TRBV2; cdr3_aa: CASSEEGYYEQYF
j_call: TRBJ1-2; d_call: NA; v_call: TRBV7-9; cdr3_aa: CASSYNYGYTF
j_call: TRBJ2-2; d_call: TRBD1; v_call: TRBV5-1; cdr3_aa: CASSFQGDTGELFF
j_call: TRBJ2-7; d_call: TRBD2; v_call: TRBV14; cdr3_aa: CASSQDLAGGYDEQYF
j_call: TRBJ1-2; d_call: NA; v_call: TRBV5-5; cdr3_aa: CASSLEGLDYTF
j_call: TRBJ2-1; d_call: TRBD2; v_call: TRBV7-9; cdr3_aa: CASSLASGGPYNEQFF
j_call: TRBJ2-3; d_call: TRBD2; v_call: TRBV9; cdr3_aa: CASSSGTTRDTQYF
j_call: TRBJ2-2; d_call: NA; v_call: TRBV9; cdr3_aa: CASSPRPVNTGELFF
j_call: TRBJ1-1; d_call: NA; v_call: TRBV11-2; cdr3_aa: CASSLEPVKNTEAFF
j_call: TRBJ1-5; d_call: TRBD1; v_call: TRBV6-5; cdr3_aa: CASSPGGNQPQHF
j_call: TRBJ1-1; d_call: NA; v_call: TRBV9; cdr3_aa: CASSAGGGTEAFF
j_call: TRBJ1-2; d_call: NA; v_call: TRBV9; cdr3_aa: CASSAFYGYTF
j_call: TRBJ2-2; d_call: NA; v_call: TRBV6-5; cdr3_aa: CASSPRVANTGELFF
j_call: TRBJ2-5; d_call: NA; v_call: TRBV28; cdr3_aa: CASSRSLVETQYF
j_call: TRBJ1-1; d_call: NA; v_call: TRBV7-9; cdr3_aa: CASSSGRLNTEAFF
j_call: TRBJ1-1; d_call: TRBD1; v_call: TRBV4-3; cdr3_aa: CASSQGLRDRVGIANTEAFF
j_call: TRBJ1-1; d_call: NA; v_call: TRBV7-6; cdr3_aa: CASRADAWNTEAFF
j_call: TRBJ2-1; d_call: NA; v_call: TRBV9; cdr3_aa: CASSQIPYNEQFF
j_call: TRBJ2-7; d_call: NA; v_call: TRBV13; cdr3_aa: CASSQVETSGYEQYF
j_call: TRBJ1-2; d_call: NA; v_call: TRBV11-2; cdr3_aa: CASSLDGNYGYTF
j_call: TRBJ1-1; d_call: NA; v_call: TRBV7-2; cdr3_aa: CASRTWDTEAFF
j_call: TRBJ2-3; d_call: NA; v_call: TRBV9; cdr3_aa: CASSVAAAPDTQYF
j_call: TRBJ2-5; d_call: TRBD1; v_call: TRBV2; cdr3_aa: CASSGQGAQETQYF
j_call: TRBJ1-5; d_call: TRBD1; v_call: TRBV28; cdr3_aa: CASTNIRDSRNQPQHF